These 27 T cell receptor beta chains were sequenced from one sample in a study of CXCR3-negative and CXCR3-positive naive CD8 T cells. The study made its TRB cDNA libraries by 5' RACE, adding UMI labels. For each CDR3 protein, TCRdb gives one entry from its re-call of the 5' RACE reads, without DNA. Found here are 45,000 to 75,000 distinct CDR3 sequences; the top ten clones hold roughly 0.42%. Sequencing was carried out using naive CXCR3- CD8+ T cells from blood. Subset denoted: CD45RO-CCR7+CD27+CD95- naive CD8+ T cells lacking CXCR3 (TNR3-). These receptors came from a human donor in good health. Some clones in this sample may be carry-over from other donors' samples.

The chain uses TRBV23-1 and TRBJ2-4; the TCRdb D gene call, TRBD1, has no DNA to confirm it. TRBV23-1 is noted as an ORF with a role that remains uncertain. The CDR3 has 16 amino acids. The CDR3: CASSLQGKEAKNIQYF.

The chain employs TRBV7-9 and TRBJ1-1. The CDR3 runs 15 residues. Looked up from germline, CDR1 is SEHNR and CDR2 is FQNEAQ (reference sequence). CDR3 residues: CASSLPRTANTEAFF.

The V call is TRBV7-2, the J call TRBJ2-2; no DNA is available, so the TRBD1 call from TCRdb remains unchecked. The CDR3 is made up of 17 amino acids. Germline V gene lookup returns CDR1 SGHTA and CDR2 FQGNSA. The CDR3 region is CASSSLAGYSRTGELFF. Combining the CDR3 with reference TRBV7-2 and TRBJ2-2 gives the whole variable domain GAGVSQSPSNKVTEKGKDVELRCDPISGHTALYWYRQSLGQGLEFLIYFQGNSAPDKSGLPSDRFSAERTGGSVSTLTIQRTQQEDSAVYLCASSSLAGYSRTGELFFGEGSRLTVL.

The chain links TRBV28 to TRBJ2-1; TCRdb designates TRBD1, a call that cannot be tested without DNA. CDR3 size: 15 residues. Germline CDR1 is MDHEN and CDR2 is SYDVKM. CDR3: CASSSGTYSYNEQFF.

The genes are TRBV29-1 and TRBJ2-1; TCRdb calls TRBD1, which cannot be checked without DNA. The germline gives CDR1 SQVTM, CDR2 ANQGSEA. The CDR3 covers 14 residues. The CDR3 loop reads CSAYLRDSLSEQFF.

The chain employs TRBV13 and TRBJ2-7. The CDR3 is made up of 13 amino acids. Germline V lookup: CDR1 PRHDT, CDR2 FYEKMQ (reference sequence). The CDR3 reads CASSFRSSYEQYF. Full variable domain (missing parts from reference TRBV13 and TRBJ2-7): AAGVIQSPRHLIKEKRETATLKCYPIPRHDTVYWYQQGPGQDPQFLISFYEKMQSDKGSIPDRFSAQQFSDYHSELNMSSLELGDSALYFCASSFRSSYEQYFGPGTRLTVT.

This chain links TRBV27 with TRBJ1-5; the TRBD1 assignment by TCRdb is unverifiable without DNA. The V gene's germline CDR1 is MNHEY and CDR2 SMNVEV (reference sequence). This CDR3 region has 12 residues. CDR3 sequence reads: CASGRGNQPQHF.

The J gene is TRBJ1-2, the V gene TRBV6-5; TCRdb gives TRBD1 as the D gene, but with no DNA this cannot be confirmed. Germline-derived CDR1 and CDR2 are MNHEY and SVGAGI. CDR3 length: 17 residues. CDR3 residues: CASIMTPTGQGVVGYTF.

The chain is built from TRBV7-2 and TRBJ2-1; TCRdb reports TRBD1, a call that lacks DNA to check it against. The CDR3 contains 12 residues. Germline CDR1 SGHTA, CDR2 FQGNSA. CDR3 protein: CASSPDSVEQFF.

The V gene is TRBV7-2, the J gene TRBJ2-3; the D call from TCRdb, TRBD2, cannot be confirmed without DNA. The CDR3 consists of 13 residues. CDR1 and CDR2 from the germline V gene are SGHTA and FQGNSA. The CDR3 is CASRTGTPDTQYF.

This chain joins TRBV28 and TRBJ1-2. The CDR3 consists of 16 residues. The germline CDR1 and CDR2 sequences are MDHEN and SYDVKM. The chain's CDR3 is CASSFGTQPAGYGYTF.

The rearrangement uses TRBV7-9 and TRBJ1-1. The CDR3 totals 14 residues. Germline V gene sequence: CDR1 SEHNR, CDR2 FQNEAQ (reference sequence). The CDR3 reads CASSLSIPSTEAFF.

The genes are TRBV7-9 and TRBJ1-5; the TCRdb call, TRBD1, lacks DNA for checking. Germline lookup yields CDR1 SEHNR and CDR2 FQNEAQ (reference sequence). CDR3 size: 14 residues. Here the CDR3 reads CASSSTVSNQPQHF. The complete variable domain, with remaining parts taken from reference TRBV7-9 and TRBJ1-5, reads DTGVSQNPRHKITKRGQNVTFRCDPISEHNRLYWYRQTLGQGPEFLTYFQNEAQLEKSRLLSDRFSAERPKGSFSTLEIQRTEQGDSAMYLCASSSTVSNQPQHFGDGTRLSIL.

This chain links TRBV6-6 with TRBJ2-5; lacking DNA, the TRBD2 call made by TCRdb goes unchecked. CDR1 and CDR2 from the germline V gene are MNHNY and SVGAGI (reference sequence). The CDR3 totals 18 residues. The CDR3 region is CASPPLGREFSYQETQYF.

The genes are TRBV12-3 or TRBV12-4 and TRBJ2-5; TCRdb outputs TRBD1, but without DNA this stays unchecked. The length of the CDR3 is 17 residues. The CDR3 sequence: CASSLGPGQRLQETQYF.

V usage is TRBV7-9 and J usage is TRBJ2-1; TCRdb lists TRBD2, though no DNA is available to test this call. Germline V gives CDR1 SEHNR, CDR2 FQNEAQ (reference sequence). The CDR3 has 13 amino acids. The CDR3 protein is CASSSRNYNEQFF.

V and J are TRBV4-2 and TRBJ2-5; TCRdb returns TRBD1, unconfirmable since there is no DNA. The CDR3 length is 16 residues. The germline V gene has CDR1 LGHNA and CDR2 YNFKEQ. The CDR3 here is CASSPAVGGAWETQYF.

V usage is TRBV28 and J usage is TRBJ1-1; TCRdb gives TRBD1 as the D gene, but with no DNA this cannot be confirmed. Germline lookup yields CDR1 MDHEN and CDR2 SYDVKM. This CDR3 is built from 14 residues. Here the CDR3 reads CASGGQGADTEAFF.

The chain employs TRBV7-9 and TRBJ2-7; TCRdb's D gene call, TRBD1, goes unchecked for lack of DNA. This CDR3 has 14 residues. The germline V gene encodes CDR1 SEHNR and CDR2 FQNEAQ (reference sequence). The CDR3 loop is CASSWTGQSYEQYF.

The chain employs TRBV29-1 and TRBJ2-2. Germline CDR1 reads SQVTM; CDR2 reads ANQGSEA. This CDR3 is built from 13 residues. The CDR3 sequence: CSVDDANTGELFF.

The V gene is TRBV28, the J gene TRBJ1-1; the TRBD1 assignment by TCRdb is unverifiable without DNA. This CDR3 comprises 17 residues. Germline assignment: CDR1 MDHEN and CDR2 SYDVKM. CDR3 amino acids: CASSSTRDRTWNTEAFF.

This chain uses TRBV19 with TRBJ2-7; TCRdb lists TRBD1, though no DNA is available to test this call. The CDR3 has 14 amino acids. Germline assignment: CDR1 LNHDA and CDR2 SQIVND (reference sequence). Here the CDR3 reads CASIQQGAIYEQYF.

The chain uses TRBV29-1 and TRBJ2-1; TCRdb's D call, TRBD1, is unchecked because there is no DNA. The germline CDR1 and CDR2 sequences are SQVTM and ANQGSEA. This CDR3 region has 14 residues. The CDR3 spells CSVVQGAKYNEQFF.

The gene calls are TRBV6-6 and TRBJ2-1; TCRdb outputs TRBD2, but without DNA this stays unchecked. Germline V gives CDR1 MNHNY, CDR2 SVGAGI (reference sequence). The CDR3 has 20 residues. The CDR3 protein is CASSTPLGTSGGLSYNEQFF.

CDR3 sequence reads: CSVEDRPYEQYF. The chain couples TRBV29-1 to TRBJ2-7. The CDR3 contains 12 residues. CDR1 is SQVTM and CDR2 is ANQGSEA in the germline V gene.

The V call is TRBV19, the J call TRBJ2-7; TCRdb returns TRBD2, unconfirmable since there is no DNA. Germline CDR1 is LNHDA and CDR2 is SQIVND (reference sequence). This CDR3 spans 13 amino acids. CDR3 in amino acids: CATVAGGTYEQYF.

The J gene is TRBJ1-2, the V gene TRBV29-1; the D gene TCRdb calls, TRBD1, cannot be checked with no DNA. Germline-derived CDR1 and CDR2 are SQVTM and ANQGSEA. The CDR3 has 12 residues. CDR3 loop: CSVRTGGYGYTF.